Below, 32 T cell receptor beta chains from the same sample are listed, as sequenced in a study of blood T cell repertoires in COVID-19. Measured with immunoSEQ multiplex PCR; TCRdb has only the in-frame clones, and not every one. The sample consists of hundreds of thousands of clones, around 88% of them appearing once. Sequenced: peripheral blood. These receptor sequences come from a man at least 80 years old with acute or convalescent COVID-19.

The chain is built from TRBV10-3 and TRBJ2-7; 7 nucleotides match TRBD2. This CDR3 region has 14 residues. Germline V lookup: CDR1 ENHRY, CDR2 SYGVKD. Germline trimming cut 2 bases from V and 1 base from J; bases unmatched to any gene: 2. CDR3 amino acids: CAISEAGASYEQYF. CDR3 nucleotides: TGTGCCATCAGTGAGGCGGGAGCTTCCTACGAGCAGTACTTC.

Points on this clone: This specimen includes other DNA sequences encoding the same CDR3. The chain joins TRBV5-1 to TRBJ1-1; possibly TRBD1 for D (5 bases). Per germline, CDR1 SGHRS and CDR2 YFSETQ. V lost 4 bases and J lost 5, with 12 bases in between. The CDR3 is 13 amino acids. The DNA for the CDR3 is TGCGCCAGCAGCCCCACAGGAATTACTGAAGCTTTCTTT. Translated: CASSPTGITEAFF.

V is TRBV4-1 and J is TRBJ2-7, with a weak D call TRBD1 (5 bases). The CDR3 runs 17 residues. With 1 base removed from V and 2 bases from J, the gap between germline ends came to 18 bases. CDR1 is MGHRA, CDR2 YSYEKL, per germline. CDR3 protein: CASSQVQQAVRAYEQYF. CDR3 DNA: TGCGCCAGCAGCCAAGTCCAACAGGCGGTTAGGGCCTACGAGCAGTACTTC.

The chain combines TRBV3-1 (or the pseudogene TRBV3-2) with TRBJ1-6; D is uncertain. Germline lookup yields CDR1 LGHDT and CDR2 YNNKEL (reference sequence). The CDR3 is 20 amino acids. Trimming pared 0 bases from V and 0 bases from J, leaving 18 bases between. The CDR3 coding sequence is TGTGCCAGCAGCCAAGATTCCCATCCCGGACTCTTCTCCTATAATTCACCCCTCCACTTT. Translating it yields CASSQDSHPGLFSYNSPLHF.

This clone was picked up a small number of times. This chain connects TRBV5-1 to TRBJ2-7; 7 positions agree with TRBD2. Germline trimming cut 4 bases from V and 0 bases from J; bases unmatched to any gene: 7. The CDR3 has 15 residues. Germline lookup yields CDR1 SGHRS and CDR2 YFSETQ. The CDR3 loop is CASSAGWGGSYEQYF. The CDR3 region has the DNA TGCGCCAGCAGCGCCGGTTGGGGGGGCTCCTACGAGCAGTACTTC.

The chain joins TRBV3-1 (or the pseudogene TRBV3-2) to TRBJ2-3; TRBD2 matches at 14 bases. Looked up from germline, CDR1 is LGHDT and CDR2 is YNNKEL (reference sequence). This CDR3 is built from 19 residues. V shed 10 bases and J 2 bases; nucleotides not matched to a gene: 17. The CDR3 DNA sequence: TGTGCCACCCAATCTCGAGGGACTAGCGGGAGCGTTATCACAGATACGCAGTATTTT. Its translation is CATQSRGTSGSVITDTQYF.

The sample holds a few counts of this clone. This rearrangement joins TRBV5-1 to TRBJ2-7; TRBD2 agrees at 14 bases. Germline V gene sequence: CDR1 SGHRS, CDR2 YFSETQ. The CDR3 is 18 amino acids. After removal of 2 bases from V and 3 bases from J, the junction contained 10 bases not matched to a gene. DNA for the CDR3: TGCGCCAGCAGCTTAGGGACTAGCGGGAGAAGGTTCGGCTACGAGCAGTACTTC. Its translation: CASSLGTSGRRFGYEQYF.

This chain connects TRBV15 to TRBJ1-5; unclear D gene. This CDR3 comprises 17 residues. Germline assignment: CDR1 LNHNV and CDR2 YYDKDF (reference sequence). The germline V and J ends were trimmed by 0 bases and 1 base, with 13 bases remaining between them. CDR3 protein: CATSRDSGPSSNQPQHF. Written as DNA, the CDR3 is TGTGCCACCAGCAGAGATTCAGGCCCTTCAAGCAATCAGCCCCAGCATTTT.

This clone appeared a single time. The genes are TRBV29-1 and TRBJ1-3; the match to TRBD1 covers 7 bases. CDR3 length: 13 amino acids. V dropped 1 base and J dropped 4; count of bases not matched to a gene: 1. Germline values: CDR1 SQVTM, CDR2 ANQGSEA. CDR3 residues: CSVEVGGGNTIYF. The CDR3 region has the DNA TGCAGCGTTGAAGTAGGGGGCGGAAACACCATATATTTT. Supplemented by reference TRBV29-1 and TRBJ1-3, the full variable domain reads SAVISQKPSRDICQRGTSLTIQCQVDSQVTMMFWYRQQPGQSLTLIATANQGSEATYESGFVIDKFPISRPNLTFSTLTVSNMSPEDSSIYLCSVEVGGGNTIYFGEGSWLTVV.

The chain carries TRBV7-2 and TRBJ2-7; 8 bases fit TRBD2. The J segment lost 0 bases and the V segment lost 0 bases, leaving 7 bases of the junction unmatched. CDR3 length equals 17 residues. CDR1 SGHTA and CDR2 FQGNSA come from the germline V gene. CDR3 DNA sequence: TGTGCCAGCAGCTTAGCGCTAGGTAGCGGGGTCTCCTACGAGCAGTACTTC. This sequence encodes CASSLALGSGVSYEQYF.

This clone came up a few times. The chain carries TRBV15 and TRBJ1-1, with 11 bases that match TRBD1. In germline, CDR1 is LNHNV, CDR2 YYDKDF (reference sequence). Trimming at V came to 5 bases and at J to 4 bases, leaving 6 bases not matched to a gene. This CDR3 has 15 amino acids. CDR3 region: CATSVGTGGGTEAFF. The CDR3 region has the DNA TGTGCCACCAGCGTAGGGACAGGGGGAGGCACTGAAGCTTTCTTT.

This clone has a handful of counts. This sequence joins TRBV4-1 and TRBJ2-1; D perhaps matches TRBD1 (5 bases). Trimming took off 8 bases at V and 7 bases at J, with 18 bases between the two ends. The CDR3 runs 14 residues. The germline CDR1 and CDR2 sequences are MGHRA and YSYEKL. In nucleotides, the CDR3 is TGCGCCAGCTCCCCCCTAACGCAGGGTAATGAGCAGTTCTTC. Translation gives CASSPLTQGNEQFF.

The chain has TRBV7-3 and TRBJ2-5, with 9 bases fitting TRBD2. The germline CDR1 and CDR2 sequences are SGHTA and FQGTGA. The CDR3 covers 15 residues. V shed 2 bases and J 5 bases; nucleotides not matched to a gene: 6. DNA of the CDR3: TGTGCCAGCAGCTTAGCGGGGGGGTCGGTGGAGACCCAGTACTTC. Protein: CASSLAGGSVETQYF.

The J gene is TRBJ1-5, the V gene TRBV7-2; D not resolved. The V end lost 5 bases, the J end lost 3 bases, and 14 bases lay between the germline ends. The germline CDR1 and CDR2 sequences are SGHTA and FQGNSA. This CDR3 region has 15 residues. CDR3 amino acids: CASSQQTFLNQPQHF. As DNA, the CDR3 is TGTGCCAGCAGCCAACAAACCTTTCTCAATCAGCCCCAGCATTTT.

This clone was counted once. J is TRBJ2-7 and V is TRBV19, with TRBD1 identical over 12 bases. The CDR3 is made up of 16 amino acids. Unmatched junction bases numbered 8, after V lost 3 bases and J lost 5 bases. Germline CDR1 LNHDA, CDR2 SQIVND (reference sequence). CDR3 in DNA: TGTGCCAGTAGTATGATGGGGGACAGGGGGCTAAACGAGCAGTACTTC. Translated, it gives CASSMMGDRGLNEQYF.

The chain links TRBV9 to TRBJ2-7; 8 bases match TRBD1. V was pared by 0 bases and J by 3 bases, with 5 bases of the junction left unmatched. The CDR3 contains 15 residues. Germline lookup yields CDR1 SGDLS and CDR2 YYNGEE. CDR3 coding DNA: TGTGCCAGCAGCGTAGGCCCGGACAGGGACTACGAGCAGTACTTC. Translated, it gives CASSVGPDRDYEQYF. The variable domain in full, completed from reference TRBV9 and TRBJ2-7, reads DSGVTQTPKHLITATGQRVTLRCSPRSGDLSVYWYQQSLDQGLQFLIQYYNGEERAKGNILERFSAQQFPDLHSELNLSSLELGDSALYFCASSVGPDRDYEQYFGPGTRLTVT.

This rearrangement joins TRBV28 to TRBJ2-1; 9 bases match TRBD2. The CDR3 has 17 amino acids. The germline V gene has CDR1 MDHEN and CDR2 SYDVKM. J gave up 5 bases and V 3 bases, and 11 bases lay outside the gene matches. The CDR3 loop reads CASSLGSGRSLNNEQFF. The CDR3, as DNA: TGTGCCAGCAGTTTGGGGAGCGGGAGGTCCCTAAACAATGAGCAGTTCTTC.

The chain is built from TRBV2 and TRBJ1-4; TRBD1 aligns across 9 bases. This CDR3 has 16 amino acids. V lost 4 bases to trimming and J lost 12 bases; unmatched junction nucleotides: 15. Germline CDR1 is SNHLY and CDR2 is FYNNEI. The CDR3 spells CASSVFSAGQGSQLFF. CDR3 DNA: TGTGCCAGCAGTGTATTCTCAGCGGGACAGGGTTCTCAACTGTTTTTT.

The V gene is TRBV2, the J gene TRBJ1-1; no definite D call. Per the germline V gene, CDR1 is SNHLY and CDR2 is FYNNEI. Deletions cut 6 bases from V and 3 bases from J, with 11 bases between. The CDR3 sequence is 13 residues long. DNA of the CDR3: TGTGCCAGCAGGCGGCGGGTGGACACTGAAGCTTTCTTT. Protein product: CASRRRVDTEAFF.

This chain links TRBV6-1 with TRBJ2-3; D perhaps matches TRBD1 (5 bases). CDR1 and CDR2 (germline): MNHNS, SASEGT. Between the trimmed V and J ends, which lost 2 bases and 2 bases, there was a span of 11 bases. CDR3 length: 15 residues. Written as DNA, the CDR3 is TGTGCCAGCAGTGAACTCCAGGGAATCACAGATACGCAGTATTTT. As protein: CASSELQGITDTQYF.

This clone was detected only once. The V call is TRBV9, the J call TRBJ2-6; weak D call: TRBD1 (6 bases). V lost 4 bases, J lost 2 bases, and 10 bases lay in between. CDR3 size: 15 residues. Germline lookup yields CDR1 SGDLS and CDR2 YYNGEE. In DNA form, the CDR3 reads TGTGCCAGCAGCACAGGGTCTCCTGGGGCCAACGTCCTGACTTTC. Translation: CASSTGSPGANVLTF.

This sequence joins TRBV7-2 and TRBJ2-1, with D possibly TRBD1 on 7 matching bases. Per the germline V gene, CDR1 is SGHTA and CDR2 is FQGNSA. V lost 2 bases, J lost 2 bases, and 13 bases lay in between. There are 16 residues in the CDR3. In nucleotides, the CDR3 is TGTGCCAGCAGCTTATCAGGGGGGAATACCTACAATGAGCAGTTCTTC. This sequence encodes CASSLSGGNTYNEQFF.

This clone was detected a few times. The V and J genes are TRBV28 and TRBJ2-3; 9 bases map to TRBD1. CDR3 size: 16 residues. Germline V gene lookup returns CDR1 MDHEN and CDR2 SYDVKM. V was clipped by 5 bases and J by 8 bases; unmatched bases: 14. CDR3 in DNA: TGTGCCAGCAGTGGGACCGGGACAGGGAGATTGGGTACGCAGTATTTT. This codes for CASSGTGTGRLGTQYF.

DNA for the CDR3: TGCGCCAGCAGCGGTCTAGCGAGGGAGACCCAGTACTTC. Residues: CASSGLARETQYF. This chain connects TRBV5-1 to TRBJ2-5, with D tentatively TRBD2 (6 bases). V gave up 4 bases and J gave up 5 bases, with 12 bases separating them. This CDR3 region has 13 residues. The germline V gene has CDR1 SGHRS and CDR2 YFSETQ.

CDR3 nucleotides: TGTGCCAGCAGTTTATTACAGGGGGCACGGCAGCCCCAGCATTTT. It is translated as CASSLLQGARQPQHF. The genes are TRBV28 and TRBJ1-5, with TRBD1 matching 9 bases. V shed 1 base, J shed 7 bases, and the junction held 5 bases outside the gene matches. The CDR3 spans 15 residues. CDR1 and CDR2 from the germline V gene are MDHEN and SYDVKM.

This clone was counted only a few times. The genes are TRBV7-2 and TRBJ1-1; no clear D gene. The V and J ends lost 10 bases and 0 bases respectively, with 12 bases between them. CDR1 is SGHTA and CDR2 is FQGNSA in the germline V gene. The CDR3 has 13 amino acids. CDR3 sequence: CATQVNMNTEAFF. As DNA, the CDR3 is TGTGCCACCCAAGTGAACATGAACACTGAAGCTTTCTTT.

This clone was recorded once. The chain carries TRBV9 and TRBJ1-2; D unclear. Trimming pared 6 bases from V and 4 bases from J, leaving 16 bases between. CDR3 length: 14 residues. Germline V gives CDR1 SGDLS, CDR2 YYNGEE. CDR3 nucleotides: TGTGCCAGCACGATGACCGGGTCTGGCTATGGCTACACCTTC. The encoded protein is CASTMTGSGYGYTF.

The chain joins TRBV7-2 to TRBJ1-1, with D uncertain. Trimming stripped 1 base from V and 6 bases from J, with 15 bases between. Germline CDR1 is SGHTA and CDR2 is FQGNSA. This CDR3 is 15 amino acids long. The CDR3 nucleotides are TGTGCCAGCAGCTTAGTCTTTCTTTTCTCGGCTGAAGCTTTCTTT. It translates to CASSLVFLFSAEAFF.

The genes are TRBV15 and TRBJ2-3; 11 bases match TRBD2. CDR1 LNHNV and CDR2 YYDKDF come from the germline V gene (reference sequence). The CDR3 spans 17 residues. V shed 4 bases and J 2 bases; nucleotides not matched to a gene: 8. The CDR3 coding sequence is TGTGCCACCAGCAATTCGCTAGCGGGAGGCCCCACAGATACGCAGTATTTT. Translating gives CATSNSLAGGPTDTQYF.

V is TRBV6-5 and J is TRBJ2-7; a weak D match, TRBD2 (6 bases). Germline V gene lookup returns CDR1 MNHEY and CDR2 SVGAGI. The germline V and J ends were trimmed by 4 bases and 1 base, with 14 bases remaining between them. This CDR3 has 15 residues. Written as DNA, the CDR3 is TGTGCCAGCAGTTCCGAAGGAGGGTGGTCCTACGAGCAGTACTTC. Residues: CASSSEGGWSYEQYF.

V gene TRBV2 combines with J gene TRBJ2-7; D is perhaps TRBD2 (5 bases). CDR3 size: 15 residues. V lost 6 bases to trimming and J lost 2 bases, with 17 bases between them. Germline-derived CDR1 and CDR2 are SNHLY and FYNNEI. As DNA, the CDR3 is TGTGCCAGCAGGGCCTCGCGGGCTTACACCTACGAGCAGTACTTC. It codes for CASRASRAYTYEQYF.

The chain combines TRBV10-3 with TRBJ2-3, with 7 bases lining up with TRBD1. The V segment lost 2 bases and the J segment 2 bases; nucleotides outside the gene matches: 7. The CDR3 has 16 residues. Germline CDR1 and CDR2: ENHRY and SYGVKD. The DNA of the CDR3 is TGTGCCATCAGTGAGCCGGGACAGATGCTCACAGATACGCAGTATTTT. Translated: CAISEPGQMLTDTQYF.